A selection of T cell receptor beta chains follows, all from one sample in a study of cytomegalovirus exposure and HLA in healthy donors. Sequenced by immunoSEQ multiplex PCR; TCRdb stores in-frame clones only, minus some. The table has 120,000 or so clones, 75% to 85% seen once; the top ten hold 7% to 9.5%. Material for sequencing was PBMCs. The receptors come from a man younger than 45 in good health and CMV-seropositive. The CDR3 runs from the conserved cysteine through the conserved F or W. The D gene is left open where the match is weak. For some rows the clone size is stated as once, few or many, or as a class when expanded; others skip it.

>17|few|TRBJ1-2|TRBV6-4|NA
TGTGCCAGCAGTGACTCGCCCGATTCGGGTGGGAGCTATGGCTACACCTTC
CASSDSPDSGGSYGYTF
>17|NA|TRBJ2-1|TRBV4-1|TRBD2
TGCGCCAGCAGCCAAGGACTAGCGGGGGGCCAATACAATGAGCAGTTCTTC
CASSQGLAGGQYNEQFF
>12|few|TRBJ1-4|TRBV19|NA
TGTGCCAGTAGTATAGCGGGGGAAAAACTGTTTTTT
CASSIAGEKLFF
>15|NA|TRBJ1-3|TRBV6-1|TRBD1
TGTGCCAGCAGTGCCGCAGGGGGCGCGGGAAACACCATATATTTT
CASSAAGGAGNTIYF
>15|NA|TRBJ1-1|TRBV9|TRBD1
TGTGCCAGCAGCGTTGGAAGACAGGGGAACACTGAAGCTTTCTTT
CASSVGRQGNTEAFF
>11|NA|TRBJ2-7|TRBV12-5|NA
TGTGCTAGTGGTTTGAGCCCTACCCAGTACTTC
CASGLSPTQYF
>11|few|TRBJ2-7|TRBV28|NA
TGTGCCACCTTCTGGGAGGACGAGCAGTACTTC
CATFWEDEQYF
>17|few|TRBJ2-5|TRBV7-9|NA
TGTGCCAGCAGGGGGCCAGGACAGAAAAGACACCCAGAGACCCAGTACTTC
CASRGPGQKRHPETQYF
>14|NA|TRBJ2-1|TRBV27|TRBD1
TGTGCCAGCAGCCTTGACAGGGGATACAATGAGCAGTTCTTC
CASSLDRGYNEQFF
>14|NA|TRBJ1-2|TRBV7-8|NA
TGTGCCAGCAGCTTATCTAGGGGAGGCGATGGCTACACCTTC
CASSLSRGGDGYTF
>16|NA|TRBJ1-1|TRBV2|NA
TGTGCCAGCAGTGAACCCCGGGAAGTTTCAGGAACTGAAGCTTTCTTT
CASSEPREVSGTEAFF
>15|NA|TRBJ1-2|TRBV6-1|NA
TGTGCCATCAGTGTGCCAGGGGACTATAACTATGGCTACACCTTC
CAISVPGDYNYGYTF
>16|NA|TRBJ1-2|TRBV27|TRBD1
TGTGCCAGCAGTTTATCGGTTCGGACAGGGTTCATCGGCTACACCTTC
CASSLSVRTGFIGYTF
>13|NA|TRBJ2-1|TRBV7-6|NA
TGTGCCAGCAGCTTAGTCCGGTCGGATGAGCAGTTCTTC
CASSLVRSDEQFF
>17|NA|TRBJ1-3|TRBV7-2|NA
TGTGCCAGCAGCCGTCAAGCGGTCAGGGGATCTGGAAACACCATATATTTT
CASSRQAVRGSGNTIYF
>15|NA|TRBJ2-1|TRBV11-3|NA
TGTGCCAGCAGCTTAAACCGGGGTTCCTACAATGAGCAGTTCTTC
CASSLNRGSYNEQFF
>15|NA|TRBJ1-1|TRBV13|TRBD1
TGTGCCAGCAGCCGGGGACAGGGAATGAACACTGAAGCTTTCTTT
CASSRGQGMNTEAFF
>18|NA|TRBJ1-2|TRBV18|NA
TGTGCCAGCTCACCGGGGTTACAGGCCTTCTCCACTAACTATGGCTACACCTTC
CASSPGLQAFSTNYGYTF
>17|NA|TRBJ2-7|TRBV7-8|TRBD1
TGTGCCAGCAGCCCGGATTCGGACAGGGTCGTACCCTACGAGCAGTACTTC
CASSPDSDRVVPYEQYF
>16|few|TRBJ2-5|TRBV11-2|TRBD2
TGTGCCAGCAGCGCATCAGGACTAGCGGGGGGGGAGACCCAGTACTTC
CASSASGLAGGETQYF
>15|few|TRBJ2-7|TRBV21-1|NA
TGTGCCAGCAGCAAAGTTAAGCGGGGGCGACGCGAGCAGTACTTC
CASSKVKRGRREQYF
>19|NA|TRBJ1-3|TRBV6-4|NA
TGTGCCAGCAGATCCGATGAAAGATACAGGGTGTTAGGTGGAAACACCATATATTTT
CASRSDERYRVLGGNTIYF
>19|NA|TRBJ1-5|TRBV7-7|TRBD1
TGTGCCAGCAGCTTTCAGGGACAGGGGGCAGGGTGTGGCAATCAGCCCCAGCATTTT
CASSFQGQGAGCGNQPQHF
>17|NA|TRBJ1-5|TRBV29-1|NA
TGCAGCACCCCTATACGGAGGGACCGGGATAGCAATCAGCCCCAGCATTTT
CSTPIRRDRDSNQPQHF
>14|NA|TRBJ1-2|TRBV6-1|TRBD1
TGTGCCACCAAAAGACAGGGCAATAACTATGGCTACACCTTC
CATKRQGNNYGYTF
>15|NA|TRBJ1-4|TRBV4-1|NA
TGCGCCAGCAGCCAAGTGGAACAGGGTAATGAAAAACTGTTTTTT
CASSQVEQGNEKLFF
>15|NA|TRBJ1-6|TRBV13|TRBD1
TGTGCCAGCAGCGCCGGGACAGACTATAATTCACCCCTCCACTTT
CASSAGTDYNSPLHF
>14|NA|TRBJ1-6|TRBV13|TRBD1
TGTGCCAGCAGCTTAGGGACAGGGGATTCACCCCTCCACTTT
CASSLGTGDSPLHF